The source of this TCR beta chain is a study of T cells after yellow fever vaccination. In the study overall: CD3, CD45RA, CCR7 and CD95 guided sorting of the EM, EMRA, CM and Tscm memory subsets.

This CDR3 has 12 amino acids. V trimming: 4 bases; J trimming: 2 bases; junction bases outside the gene matches: 2. From germline, CDR1 is GTSNPN and CDR2 SVGIG (reference sequence). This clonotype was picked up many times. TCRdb recomputed calls from the 5' RACE reads with MiXCR, one row per CDR3 protein. This sample yields tens of thousands of distinct CDR3 sequences, of which under 7% are seen a single time; over 9.5% belongs to the top ten. Sample: PBMCs, either bulk or a sorted T-cell subset (CD4+, CD8+, memory, or dextramer-sorted; not recorded which), taken 15 days after the yellow fever booster vaccination. The V and J genes are TRBV30 and TRBJ2-7; 7 bases are a match to TRBD1. The sequence was obtained from a man aged 25-45 years who received the YFV17D yellow fever vaccine. This CDR3 reads CAWKGQPYEQYF. CDR3 sequence (DNA): TGTGCCTGGAAGGGACAGCCCTACGAGCAGTACTTC.